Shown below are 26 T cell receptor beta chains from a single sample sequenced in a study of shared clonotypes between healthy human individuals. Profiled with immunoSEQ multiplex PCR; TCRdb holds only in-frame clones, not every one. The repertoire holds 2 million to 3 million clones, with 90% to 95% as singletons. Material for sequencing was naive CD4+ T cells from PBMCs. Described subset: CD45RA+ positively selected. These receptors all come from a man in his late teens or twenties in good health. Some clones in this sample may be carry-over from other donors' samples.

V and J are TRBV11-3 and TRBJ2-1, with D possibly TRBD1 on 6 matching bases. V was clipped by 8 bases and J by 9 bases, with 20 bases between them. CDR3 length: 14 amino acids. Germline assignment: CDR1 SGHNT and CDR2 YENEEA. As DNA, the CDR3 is TGTGCCAGCTCGTCAGGGGTTGAGGTTGCTGAGCAGTTCTTC. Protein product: CASSSGVEVAEQFF.

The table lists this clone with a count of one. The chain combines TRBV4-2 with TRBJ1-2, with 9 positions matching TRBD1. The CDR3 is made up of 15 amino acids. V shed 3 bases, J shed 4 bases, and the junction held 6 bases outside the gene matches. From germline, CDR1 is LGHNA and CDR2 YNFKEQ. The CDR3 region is CASSQRQGDFYGYTF. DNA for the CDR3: TGTGCCAGCAGCCAGAGACAGGGGGATTTCTATGGCTACACCTTC.

CDR3: CAISDTSGNNQETQYF. CDR3 sequence (DNA): TGTGCCATCAGTGATACTAGCGGGAACAACCAAGAGACCCAGTACTTC. V usage is TRBV10-3 and J usage is TRBJ2-5, with 10 bases aligning to TRBD2. The CDR3 spans 16 residues. Germline lookup yields CDR1 ENHRY and CDR2 SYGVKD. The trim removed 3 bases at V and 0 bases at J, leaving 4 bases unmatched.

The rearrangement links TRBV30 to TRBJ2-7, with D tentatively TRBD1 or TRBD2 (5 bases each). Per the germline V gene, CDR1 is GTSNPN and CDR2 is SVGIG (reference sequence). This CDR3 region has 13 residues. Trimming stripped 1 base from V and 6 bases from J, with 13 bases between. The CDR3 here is CAWSACEGCEQYF. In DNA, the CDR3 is TGTGCCTGGAGTGCCTGCGAGGGGTGCGAGCAGTACTTC. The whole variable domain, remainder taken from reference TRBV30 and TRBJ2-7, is SQTIHQWPATLVQPVGSPLSLECTVEGTSNPNLYWYRQAAGRGLQLLFYSVGIGQISSEVPQNLSASRPQDRQFILSSKKLLLSDSGFYLCAWSACEGCEQYFGPGTRLTVT.

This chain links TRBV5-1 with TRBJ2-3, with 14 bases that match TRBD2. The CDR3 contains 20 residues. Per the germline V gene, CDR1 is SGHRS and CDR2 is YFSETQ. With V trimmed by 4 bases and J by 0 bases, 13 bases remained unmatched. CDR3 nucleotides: TGCGCCAGCAGCACAACGGGACTAGCGGGAGTCGTTCCGAGCACAGATACGCAGTATTTT. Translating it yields CASSTTGLAGVVPSTDTQYF.

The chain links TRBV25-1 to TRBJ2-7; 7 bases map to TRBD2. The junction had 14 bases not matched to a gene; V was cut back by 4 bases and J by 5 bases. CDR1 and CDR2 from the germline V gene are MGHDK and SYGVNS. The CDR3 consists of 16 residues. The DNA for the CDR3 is TGTGCCAGCAGTGCTTTGGAGACTAGAGGGAGGGACGAGCAGTACTTC. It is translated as CASSALETRGRDEQYF.

This CDR3 reads CASSLWGQGGYTF. The DNA of the CDR3 is TGTGCCAGCAGTTTATGGGGGCAGGGTGGCTACACCTTC. V usage is TRBV28 and J usage is TRBJ1-2; maybe TRBD1 (5 bases). The CDR3 has 13 residues. V was trimmed by 0 bases and J by 7 bases, leaving 9 bases between them. CDR1 and CDR2 (germline): MDHEN, SYDVKM.

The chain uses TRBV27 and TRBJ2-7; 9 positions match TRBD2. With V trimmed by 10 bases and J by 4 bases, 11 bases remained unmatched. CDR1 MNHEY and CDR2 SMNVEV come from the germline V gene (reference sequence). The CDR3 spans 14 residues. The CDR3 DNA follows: TGTGCCACCACTCGGGTAGCGGGAGATTACGAGCAGTACTTC. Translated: CATTRVAGDYEQYF.

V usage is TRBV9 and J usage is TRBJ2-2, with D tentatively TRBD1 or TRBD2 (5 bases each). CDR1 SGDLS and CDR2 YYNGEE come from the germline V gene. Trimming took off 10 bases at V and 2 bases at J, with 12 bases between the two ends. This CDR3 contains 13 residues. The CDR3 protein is CAAVGTNTGELFF. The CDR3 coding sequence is TGTGCCGCGGTGGGGACCAACACCGGGGAGCTGTTTTTT.

The CDR3 DNA reads TGTGCCAGTAGTCCCGGCCCAGGGGTCAGCAATCAGCCCCAGCATTTT. It encodes CASSPGPGVSNQPQHF. The chain links TRBV19 to TRBJ1-5; D may be TRBD1 (6 bases). Looked up from germline, CDR1 is LNHDA and CDR2 is SQIVND (reference sequence). The CDR3 has 16 amino acids. V dropped 5 bases and J dropped 1 base, with 15 bases sitting between them. Full variable domain (rest looked up from reference TRBV19 and TRBJ1-5): DGGITQSPKYLFRKEGQNVTLSCEQNLNHDAMYWYRQDPGQGLRLIYYSQIVNDFQKGDIAEGYSVSREKKESFPLTVTSAQKNPTAFYLCASSPGPGVSNQPQHFGDGTRLSIL.

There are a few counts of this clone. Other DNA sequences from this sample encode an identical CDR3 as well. CDR3 sequence reads: CASSPGQGRQPQHF. CDR3 DNA sequence: TGTGCCAGCAGTCCAGGACAGGGTCGTCAGCCCCAGCATTTT. The chain links TRBV27 to TRBJ1-5; 8 positions match TRBD1. The CDR3 runs to 14 residues. Trimming at V came to 5 bases and at J to 6 bases, leaving 6 bases not matched to a gene. Germline CDR1 and CDR2: MNHEY and SMNVEV (reference sequence).

The CDR3 DNA follows: TGTGCCAGCAGTTGGGGACATTCCTACTCCACAGATACGCAGTATTTT. This encodes CASSWGHSYSTDTQYF. The rearrangement joins TRBV27 to TRBJ2-3, with D maybe TRBD1 (6 bases). The CDR3 has 16 residues. Germline V lookup: CDR1 MNHEY, CDR2 SMNVEV (reference sequence). V was shortened by 4 bases and J by 2 bases, with 16 bases between the two germline ends.

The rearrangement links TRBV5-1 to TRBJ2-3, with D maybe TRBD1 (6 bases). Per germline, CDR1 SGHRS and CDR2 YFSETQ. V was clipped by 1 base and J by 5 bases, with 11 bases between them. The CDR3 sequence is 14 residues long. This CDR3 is CASSLTGSLDTQYF. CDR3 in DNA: TGCGCCAGCAGCTTGACAGGGTCTCTAGATACGCAGTATTTT.

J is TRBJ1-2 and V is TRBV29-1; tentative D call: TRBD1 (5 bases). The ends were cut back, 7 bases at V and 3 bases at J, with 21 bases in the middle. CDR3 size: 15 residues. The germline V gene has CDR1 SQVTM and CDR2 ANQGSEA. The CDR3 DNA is TGCAGCGCCGGACGGGGCGAGACCTGGGACTATGGCTACACCTTC. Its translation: CSAGRGETWDYGYTF.

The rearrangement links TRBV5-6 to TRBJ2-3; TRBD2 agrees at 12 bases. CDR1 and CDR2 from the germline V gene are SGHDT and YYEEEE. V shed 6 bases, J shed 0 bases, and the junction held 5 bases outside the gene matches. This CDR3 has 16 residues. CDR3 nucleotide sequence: TGTGCCAGCACCGAAGGACTAGCGGGGAGCACAGATACGCAGTATTTT. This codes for CASTEGLAGSTDTQYF.

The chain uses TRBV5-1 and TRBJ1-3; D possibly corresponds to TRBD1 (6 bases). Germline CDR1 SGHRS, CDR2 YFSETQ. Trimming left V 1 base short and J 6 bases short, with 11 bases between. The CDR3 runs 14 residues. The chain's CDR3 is CASSLFVGANTIYF. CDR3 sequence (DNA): TGCGCCAGCAGCTTGTTCGTGGGGGCAAACACCATATATTTT.

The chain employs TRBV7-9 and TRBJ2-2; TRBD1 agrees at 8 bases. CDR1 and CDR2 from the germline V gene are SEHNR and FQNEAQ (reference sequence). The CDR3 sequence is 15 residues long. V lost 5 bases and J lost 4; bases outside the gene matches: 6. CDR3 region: CASSRGDRPTGELFF. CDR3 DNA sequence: TGTGCCAGCAGCCGAGGGGACAGGCCCACCGGGGAGCTGTTTTTT.

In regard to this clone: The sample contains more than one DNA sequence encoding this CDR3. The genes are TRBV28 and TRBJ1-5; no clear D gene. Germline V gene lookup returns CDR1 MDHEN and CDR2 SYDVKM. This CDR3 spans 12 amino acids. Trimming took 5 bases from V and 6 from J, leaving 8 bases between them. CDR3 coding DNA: TGTGCCAGCAGTCTTCCCGGTCAGCCCCAGCATTTT. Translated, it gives CASSLPGQPQHF.

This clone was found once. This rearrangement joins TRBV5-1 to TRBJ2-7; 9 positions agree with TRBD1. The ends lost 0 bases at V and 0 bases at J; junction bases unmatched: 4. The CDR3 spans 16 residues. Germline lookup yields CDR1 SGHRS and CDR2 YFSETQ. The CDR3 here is CASSLGRGQGSYEQYF. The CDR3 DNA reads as TGCGCCAGCAGCTTGGGAAGGGGACAGGGCTCCTACGAGCAGTACTTC.

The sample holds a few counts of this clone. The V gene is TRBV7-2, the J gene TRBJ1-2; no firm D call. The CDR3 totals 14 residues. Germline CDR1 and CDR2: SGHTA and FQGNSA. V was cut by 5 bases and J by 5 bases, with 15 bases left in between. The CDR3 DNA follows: TGTGCCAGCAGCGGTGCGCGGGCTGCATATGGCTACACCTTC. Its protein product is CASSGARAAYGYTF.

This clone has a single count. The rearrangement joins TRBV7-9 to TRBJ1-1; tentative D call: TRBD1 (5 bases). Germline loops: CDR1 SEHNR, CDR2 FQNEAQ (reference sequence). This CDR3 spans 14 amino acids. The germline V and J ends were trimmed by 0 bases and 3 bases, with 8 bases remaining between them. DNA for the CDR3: TGTGCCAGCAGCTTAGCAGGGGATGACACTGAAGCTTTCTTT. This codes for CASSLAGDDTEAFF.

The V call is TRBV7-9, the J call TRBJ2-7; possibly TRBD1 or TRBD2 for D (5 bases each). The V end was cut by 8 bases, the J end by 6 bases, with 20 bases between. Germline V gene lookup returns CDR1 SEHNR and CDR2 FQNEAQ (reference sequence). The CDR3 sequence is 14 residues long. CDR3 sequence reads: CASSFHEGLGEQYF. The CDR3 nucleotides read TGTGCCAGCTCCTTTCACGAGGGGTTGGGCGAGCAGTACTTC.

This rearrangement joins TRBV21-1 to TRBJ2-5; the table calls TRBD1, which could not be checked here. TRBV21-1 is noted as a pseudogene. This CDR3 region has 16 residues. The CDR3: CASTPGQGMEQETQYF. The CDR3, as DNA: TGTGCCAGCACGCCCGGACAGGGGATGGAGCAAGAGACCCAGTACTTC.

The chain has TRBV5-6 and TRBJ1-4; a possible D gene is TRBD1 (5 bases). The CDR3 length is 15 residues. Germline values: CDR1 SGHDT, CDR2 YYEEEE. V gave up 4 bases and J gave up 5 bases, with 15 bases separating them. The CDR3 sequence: CASSRGTARNEKLFF. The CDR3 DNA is TGTGCCAGCAGCCGCGGGACGGCCAGAAATGAAAAACTGTTTTTT.

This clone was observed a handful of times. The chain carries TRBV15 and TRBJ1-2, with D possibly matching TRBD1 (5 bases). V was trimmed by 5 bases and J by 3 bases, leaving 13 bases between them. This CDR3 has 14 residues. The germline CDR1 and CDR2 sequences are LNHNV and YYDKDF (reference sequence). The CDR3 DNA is TGTGCCACCAGCGGGACTCCCCCCTACTATGGCTACACCTTC. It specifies CATSGTPPYYGYTF.

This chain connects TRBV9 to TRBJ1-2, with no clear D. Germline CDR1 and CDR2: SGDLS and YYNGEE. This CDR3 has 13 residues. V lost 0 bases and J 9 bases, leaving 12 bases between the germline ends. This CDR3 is CASSVALEGSYTF. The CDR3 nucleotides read TGTGCCAGCAGCGTAGCTCTGGAGGGAAGCTACACCTTC.